Each of the 21 T cell receptor beta chains below was sequenced from the same sample in a study of early T cells in non-severe SARS-CoV-2 infection. TCRdb re-analysed the 5' RACE reads in MiXCR, keeping a single row per CDR3 protein. This sample has roughly 67,000 distinct CDR3 sequences, with 10% to 15% found just once. The specimen sequenced was whole blood. These TCRs come from an adult who was a healthcare worker with PCR-confirmed SARS-CoV-2 infection or an uninfected control (not recorded which).

This clonotype was observed at least ten times. The V gene is TRBV6-5, the J gene TRBJ1-6; TRBD1 agrees at 9 bases. Looked up from germline, CDR1 is MNHEY and CDR2 is SVGAGI. Germline trimming cut 5 bases from V and 4 bases from J; bases unmatched to any gene: 9. The CDR3 extends over 17 amino acids. As DNA, the CDR3 is TGTGCCAGCAGTCCAGGGGGGACAGGGTTTTATAATTCACCCCTCCACTTT. Translated: CASSPGGTGFYNSPLHF.

This clonotype was recorded at least ten times. The chain is built from TRBV13 and TRBJ2-7, with 12 bases lining up with TRBD2. The V gene's germline CDR1 is PRHDT and CDR2 FYEKMQ (reference sequence). The CDR3 has 16 amino acids. With V trimmed by 0 bases and J by 5 bases, 5 bases remained unmatched. CDR3: CASSLGATSGGNEQYF. CDR3 nucleotides: TGTGCCAGCAGCTTAGGTGCCACTAGCGGGGGGAACGAGCAGTACTTC.

This clonotype has ten or more counts. The chain couples TRBV5-1 to TRBJ1-1; D is perhaps TRBD1 (5 bases). Trimming stripped 0 bases from V and 7 bases from J, with 10 bases between. Germline V gene data show CDR1 as SGHRS and CDR2 as YFSETQ. The CDR3 spans 13 residues. CDR3 amino acids: CASSLEGTYEAFF. The CDR3 coding sequence is TGCGCCAGCAGCTTGGAAGGGACTTATGAAGCTTTCTTT.

The chain recombines TRBV29-1 with TRBJ2-5; 8 nucleotides line up with TRBD1. Germline V gene sequence: CDR1 SQVTM, CDR2 ANQGSEA. V shed 7 bases, J shed 5 bases, and the junction held 9 bases outside the gene matches. CDR3 length: 13 amino acids. The CDR3 DNA reads TGCAGCGGAGGGACAGGCTTTTTGGAGACCCAGTACTTC. Amino acid sequence: CSGGTGFLETQYF.

This clonotype was seen a single time. The chain combines TRBV19 with TRBJ2-2; a possible D gene is TRBD1 (5 bases). In germline, CDR1 is LNHDA, CDR2 SQIVND (reference sequence). The CDR3 is 13 residues long. Trimming cost V 6 bases and J 7 bases, with 12 bases left between them. The CDR3 region is CASSPQVDGELFF. The CDR3 coding sequence is TGTGCCAGTAGCCCACAGGTGGACGGGGAGCTGTTTTTT.

The sample holds many counts of this clonotype. The J gene is TRBJ2-1, the V gene TRBV6-5; 8 bases match TRBD2. The CDR3 contains 12 residues. Trimming removed 6 bases from V and 7 bases from J; junction bases left unmatched: 2. Germline values: CDR1 MNHEY, CDR2 SVGAGI. The CDR3 sequence is CASRGTRNEQFF. CDR3 in DNA: TGTGCCAGCAGGGGGACTAGAAATGAGCAGTTCTTC.

This clonotype has a handful of counts. J is TRBJ2-1 and V is TRBV20-1; D remains unclear. This CDR3 region has 14 residues. CDR1 DFQATT and CDR2 SNEGSKA come from the germline V gene (reference sequence). Trimming took 4 bases from V and 5 from J, leaving 15 bases between them. The CDR3 is CSAISAVRNNEQFF. CDR3 nucleotide sequence: TGCAGTGCTATCTCGGCGGTCAGAAACAATGAGCAGTTCTTC.

This clonotype was seen only once. In this CDR3 the conserved last residue, phenylalanine or tryptophan, is missing, so a read error is likely. The V gene is TRBV18, the J gene TRBJ2-7; D uncertain. CDR1 is KGHSH and CDR2 is LQKENI in the germline V gene. The CDR3 extends over 17 amino acids. V lost 0 bases and J 2 bases, leaving 17 bases between the germline ends. In DNA form, the CDR3 reads TGTGCCAGCTCACCACCCGGACGGCCTCCAAAACCCTACGAGCAGTACATC. The encoded protein is CASSPPGRPPKPYEQYI.

About this clonotype itself: This could be a read error, since a much larger clone is one nucleotide away. The chain joins TRBV6-2 or TRBV6-3 to TRBJ1-1; D is perhaps TRBD1 (5 bases). Trimming took 6 bases from V and 2 from J, leaving 10 bases between them. Germline V lookup: CDR1 MNHEY, CDR2 SVGEGT. CDR3 size: 13 residues. DNA for the CDR3: TGTGCCAGCAGCCGACAGAGCAACACTGAAGCTTTCTTT. Encoded protein: CASSRQSNTEAFF.

The chain recombines TRBV12-3 or TRBV12-4 with TRBJ2-2; D is possibly TRBD2 (5 bases). V lost 6 bases to trimming and J lost 1 base, with 9 bases between them. CDR3 length: 14 amino acids. CDR3 residues: CASRPGVNTGELFF. CDR3 sequence (DNA): TGTGCCAGCAGACCCGGGGTGAACACCGGGGAGCTGTTTTTT.

This clonotype turned up a few times. The chain has TRBV5-1 and TRBJ1-5; unclear D gene. This CDR3 is 13 amino acids long. Trimming removed 2 bases at V and 7 bases at J, with 10 bases between. CDR1 SGHRS and CDR2 YFSETQ come from the germline V gene. CDR3 bases: TGCGCCAGCAGCTTTCGCCCCGAACAGCCCCAGCATTTT. Its translation: CASSFRPEQPQHF.

This chain joins TRBV7-2 and TRBJ2-3, with 7 bases fitting TRBD1. The ends lost 3 bases at V and 1 base at J; junction bases unmatched: 7. Germline CDR1 reads SGHTA; CDR2 reads FQGNSA. CDR3 length: 16 residues. This chain's CDR3 is CASSFIRGGGTDTQYF. The CDR3 DNA reads as TGTGCCAGCAGCTTCATTAGAGGGGGCGGCACAGATACGCAGTATTTT.

The chain links TRBV5-1 to TRBJ2-3; D is possibly TRBD1 (6 bases). Trimming removed 5 bases at V and 3 bases at J, with 16 bases between. CDR3 length: 15 amino acids. The germline CDR1 and CDR2 sequences are SGHRS and YFSETQ. Here the CDR3 DNA reads TGCGCCAGCAGACCTGGGACAACGGTAACAGATACGCAGTATTTT. This encodes CASRPGTTVTDTQYF.

The chain has TRBV15 and TRBJ2-7, with a tentative D call TRBD1 (6 bases). V was shortened by 1 base and J by 0 bases, with 13 bases between the two germline ends. This CDR3 is built from 16 residues. In germline, CDR1 is LNHNV, CDR2 YYDKDF (reference sequence). CDR3 protein: CATSRAPDRSSYEQYF. The CDR3 DNA is TGTGCCACCAGCAGAGCCCCAGACAGGAGCTCCTACGAGCAGTACTTC.

The sample holds many counts of this clonotype. The rearrangement uses TRBV18 and TRBJ1-5; unclear D gene. Germline V CDR1 and CDR2: KGHSH, LQKENI. The germline V and J ends were trimmed by 3 bases and 9 bases, with 9 bases remaining between them. This CDR3 is 12 amino acids long. This CDR3 reads CASSPAGGPQHF. The CDR3, as DNA: TGTGCCAGCTCACCTGCGGGCGGGCCCCAGCATTTT.

This clonotype turned up a few times. The chain employs TRBV7-9 and TRBJ1-4; no firm D call. Trimming removed 5 bases at V and 7 bases at J, with 20 bases between. The V gene's germline CDR1 is SEHNR and CDR2 FQNEAQ (reference sequence). CDR3 length equals 16 residues. CDR3: CASSPPGLGGGEKLFF. The DNA of the CDR3 is TGTGCCAGCAGCCCCCCTGGGTTAGGTGGCGGTGAAAAACTGTTTTTT.

This clonotype turned up a few times. The chain combines TRBV15 with TRBJ1-4; unclear D gene. Per germline, CDR1 LNHNV and CDR2 YYDKDF (reference sequence). Trimming removed 1 base at V and 7 bases at J, with 7 bases between. The CDR3 length is 13 residues. CDR3 sequence: CATSRAQSEKLFF. CDR3 sequence (DNA): TGTGCCACCAGCAGAGCACAGAGTGAAAAACTGTTTTTT.

The genes are TRBV5-1 and TRBJ1-1; TRBD1 is a possible D gene (5 bases). Germline V gene data show CDR1 as SGHRS and CDR2 as YFSETQ. Trimming took off 7 bases at V and 3 bases at J, with 13 bases between the two ends. The CDR3 has 13 amino acids. The DNA for the CDR3 is TGCGCCAGCCGGCTGGGGCCGGACACTGAAGCTTTCTTT. It specifies CASRLGPDTEAFF.

This clonotype turned up a few times. This chain uses TRBV7-2 with TRBJ2-7; D uncertain. Germline CDR1 reads SGHTA; CDR2 reads FQGNSA. CDR3 size: 12 residues. Trimming shortened V by 3 bases and J by 2 bases, and 5 bases separated the two germline ends. The CDR3 DNA reads as TGTGCCAGCAGCTTTTCTCCCTACGAGCAGTACTTC. Encoded protein: CASSFSPYEQYF. Full variable domain (outside the CDR3, taken from reference TRBV7-2 and TRBJ2-7): GAGVSQSPSNKVTEKGKDVELRCDPISGHTALYWYRQSLGQGLEFLIYFQGNSAPDKSGLPSDRFSAERTGGSVSTLTIQRTQQEDSAVYLCASSFSPYEQYFGPGTRLTVT.

This clonotype was seen ten or more times. V and J are TRBV12-3 or TRBV12-4 and TRBJ1-4, with 12 bases identical to TRBD1. There are 18 residues in the CDR3. The junction had 18 bases not matched to a gene; V was cut back by 6 bases and J by 10 bases. The CDR3 region has the DNA TGTGCCAGCAGCCGTCCCGGGACAGGGGGCCCTGCGGGGGGAAAACTGTTTTTT. This gives the protein CASSRPGTGGPAGGKLFF.

Ten or more counts support this clonotype. The CDR3 loop is CASSPEGQGAYEQFF. The CDR3 DNA follows: TGTGCCAGCTCACCCGAGGGACAGGGGGCATATGAGCAGTTCTTC. The V call is TRBV18, the J call TRBJ2-1; 12 bases are shared with TRBD1. This CDR3 spans 15 amino acids. CDR1 and CDR2 from the germline V gene are KGHSH and LQKENI. The V and J ends lost 3 bases and 8 bases, in that order; junction bases with no gene match: 5.